This is a list of T cell receptor beta chains from one sample in a study of T cells after yellow fever vaccination. Using its own MiXCR run on the 5' RACE reads, TCRdb lists one record per CDR3 protein. The sample lists around 360,000 distinct CDR3 sequences, around a tenth seen once, with about 17% in the top ten. The material sequenced was PBMCs, taken on the day of the first yellow fever vaccination. The receptors here all came from a man aged 18-30 years who received the YFV17D yellow fever vaccine. Each CDR3 is given without its conserved first and last residue.

J,V,CDR3
TRBJ2-5,TRBV5-1,ASSLRAQETQY
TRBJ2-7,TRBV7-9,ASSRVGGRGYEQY
TRBJ2-3,TRBV6-5,ASSYGDSSTDTQY
TRBJ1-2,TRBV6-5,ASSYKGGSSASYT
TRBJ2-1,TRBV7-2,ASSGGTGGEQF
TRBJ2-5,TRBV7-2,ASSLGAGGETQY
TRBJ2-5,TRBV11-2,ASSLVRGRAQETQY
TRBJ2-7,TRBV5-1,ASSYSVLSYEQY
TRBJ1-2,TRBV4-3,ASSQGIYRRYGYT
TRBJ1-4,TRBV12-3/TRBV12-4,ASSLGTVDEKLF
TRBJ2-3,TRBV5-1,ASSLSTSGGTDTQY
TRBJ1-6,TRBV7-2,ASSLRNSPLH
TRBJ1-1,TRBV5-6,ASTTPDRETEAF
TRBJ2-1,TRBV7-9,ASIGLGASYNEQF
TRBJ1-4,TRBV10-3,AVGISDEKLF
TRBJ2-2,TRBV7-2,ASRIAGAGTGELF
TRBJ1-6,TRBV27,ASQGQGGSPLH
TRBJ2-2,TRBV4-3,ASSDWTGGTGELF
TRBJ2-3,TRBV5-1,ASSFSPHTSSTDTQY
TRBJ1-2,TRBV7-2,ASSARDRGYGYT
TRBJ2-1,TRBV18,ASSPPNSGEYEQF
TRBJ1-6,TRBV12-3/TRBV12-4,ASSLGFGTASSPLH
TRBJ2-7,TRBV12-3/TRBV12-4,AVASRTDAYEQY
TRBJ2-3,TRBV20-1,SARAPTSTDTQY
TRBJ1-1,TRBV6-5,ASRGETEAF
TRBJ2-5,TRBV29-1,SVESETQY
TRBJ2-2,TRBV14,ASTNGGGTGELF
TRBJ2-5,TRBV15,ATSRGQKETQY
TRBJ2-3,TRBV5-6,ASSLGLGGAGNTQY
TRBJ2-1,TRBV29-1,SANRGINEQF
TRBJ1-6,TRBV7-3,ASSLGGISPLH
TRBJ2-1,TRBV29-1,SAERTETNEQF
TRBJ2-7,TRBV15,ATSRPGQGYEQY
TRBJ2-5,TRBV7-2,ASSLPPKRETQY
TRBJ2-7,TRBV5-1,ASSLADRDIDEQY
TRBJ1-4,TRBV27,ASSLRTVGEKLF
TRBJ2-2,TRBV7-3,ASSYQSGQGEKNTGELF
TRBJ1-1,TRBV6-5,ASSYAPGETEAF
TRBJ1-2,TRBV20-1,SAREGRGHYGYT
TRBJ2-2,TRBV11-2,ASSLDRASGGFTGELF
TRBJ2-1,TRBV7-3,ASSPQAGTCLGEQF
TRBJ1-2,TRBV19,ARPDSDLGGYT
TRBJ2-7,TRBV10-3,AISETDRDEQY
TRBJ1-2,TRBV4-1,ASSHKEGKPNYGYT
TRBJ2-4,TRBV12-3/TRBV12-4,ASSWRATSGGPAPKNIQY
TRBJ2-3,TRBV5-1,ASRPGGSSISDTQY
TRBJ2-1,TRBV7-2,ASSRVSGAWGEQF